The subject of this entry is one T cell receptor beta chain. The protocol attached unique molecular identifiers to individual cDNA molecules. TCRdb passed the 5' RACE reads through MiXCR, listing each CDR3 protein once. The sample has around 61,000 distinct CDR3 sequences, approximately 15% seen once. The source of the sample is a study of early T cells in non-severe SARS-CoV-2 infection. The CDR3 covers 14 residues. Looked up from germline, CDR1 is SGHRS and CDR2 is YFSETQ. The V gene lost 1 base and the J gene lost 5 bases, with 9 bases spanning the gap. The chain couples TRBV5-1 to TRBJ2-2, with no clear D. This receptor was identified in an adult who was a healthcare worker with PCR-confirmed SARS-CoV-2 infection or an uninfected control (not recorded which). Here the sequenced sample was whole blood, taken at baseline. The CDR3 sequence: CASSLSLETGELFF. The CDR3 coding sequence is TGCGCCAGCAGCTTGTCGTTGGAAACCGGGGAGCTGTTTTTT.